Following are 7 T cell receptor beta chains from one sample sequenced in a study of beta chain features in type 1 diabetes. Expressed TCRB transcripts were sequenced because the entire RNA isolate underwent reverse transcription. Profiled with immunoSEQ multiplex PCR; TCRdb holds only in-frame clones, not every one. The sample lists around 160,000 clones, about 44% seen once, with roughly 0.43% in the top ten. The sequenced sample was Tregs from blood. The receptor source for this set is a young man in good health.

In this sample, this clone turned up a few times. The V gene is TRBV5-1, the J gene TRBJ2-7; D call uncertain. CDR3 length: 15 residues. V lost 0 bases and J 3 bases, leaving 13 bases between the germline ends. CDR1 SGHRS and CDR2 YFSETQ come from the germline V gene. The CDR3 nucleotides are TGCGCCAGCAGCTTGGCCATGACACTTAACTACGAGCAGTACTTC. Its translation is CASSLAMTLNYEQYF.

This clone was counted once. The chain joins TRBV7-9 to TRBJ2-7; 7 bases are shared with TRBD2. Germline lookup yields CDR1 SEHNR and CDR2 FQNEAQ (reference sequence). Trimming cost V 4 bases and J 6 bases; bases outside gene matches: 12. The CDR3 runs to 15 residues. The CDR3 sequence is CASSWGGGPRVEQYF. The CDR3 bases are TGTGCCAGCAGCTGGGGGGGAGGTCCTCGGGTCGAGCAGTACTTC.

The V gene is TRBV28, the J gene TRBJ2-7; no clear D. The CDR3 runs to 13 residues. Germline V lookup: CDR1 MDHEN, CDR2 SYDVKM. V gave up 8 bases and J gave up 4 bases, with 15 bases separating them. This CDR3 is CASQDTTIYEQYF. The CDR3 DNA sequence: TGTGCCAGCCAAGATACTACCATATACGAGCAGTACTTC.

The rearrangement uses TRBV6-1 and TRBJ1-2; TRBD1 is a possible D gene (6 bases). This CDR3 is 14 amino acids long. CDR1 is MNHNS and CDR2 is SASEGT in the germline V gene. V shed 8 bases and J shed 4 bases, with 17 bases lying between them. CDR3 region: CASRVSPGVYGYTF. In DNA form, the CDR3 reads TGTGCCAGCCGGGTGAGCCCAGGGGTCTATGGCTACACCTTC.

The genes are TRBV19 and TRBJ1-2; no firm D call. The V gene lost 7 bases and the J gene lost 8 bases, with 17 bases spanning the gap. The CDR3 consists of 13 residues. Germline V lookup: CDR1 LNHDA, CDR2 SQIVND (reference sequence). The CDR3 DNA reads TGTGCCAGTAAAGCACGCTCCGGAGGCGGCTACACCTTC. This sequence encodes CASKARSGGGYTF.

V and J are TRBV10-3 and TRBJ1-1, with D hard to call. There are 14 residues in the CDR3. The V end lost 4 bases, the J end lost 6 bases, and 15 bases lay between the germline ends. The germline V gene has CDR1 ENHRY and CDR2 SYGVKD. In DNA, the CDR3 is TGTGCCATCAGTGCGGGGAAAACGGGTTCTGAAGCTTTCTTT. It translates to CAISAGKTGSEAFF.

This rearrangement joins TRBV5-6 to TRBJ1-5; 9 bases are shared with TRBD1. Looked up from germline, CDR1 is SGHDT and CDR2 is YYEEEE. This CDR3 has 17 amino acids. After removal of 0 bases from V and 3 bases from J, the junction contained 7 bases not matched to a gene. The CDR3: CASSLAEGTGFNQPQHF. CDR3 in DNA: TGTGCCAGCAGCTTGGCCGAAGGGACAGGGTTCAATCAGCCCCAGCATTTT.